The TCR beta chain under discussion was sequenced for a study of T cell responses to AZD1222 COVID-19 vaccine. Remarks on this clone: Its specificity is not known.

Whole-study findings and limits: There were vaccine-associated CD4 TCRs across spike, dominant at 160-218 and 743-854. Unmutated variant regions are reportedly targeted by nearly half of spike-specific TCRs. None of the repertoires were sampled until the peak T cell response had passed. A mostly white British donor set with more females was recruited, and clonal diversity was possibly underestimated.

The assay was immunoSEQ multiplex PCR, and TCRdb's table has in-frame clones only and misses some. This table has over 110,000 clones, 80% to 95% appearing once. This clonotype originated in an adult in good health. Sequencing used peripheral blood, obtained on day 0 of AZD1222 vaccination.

CDR3 coding DNA: TGTGCCAGCAGGCTCGACAGTTACAATGAGCAGTTCTTC. Protein product: CASRLDSYNEQFF. V usage is TRBV11-2 and J usage is TRBJ2-1, with D perhaps matching TRBD1 (5 bases). Germline lookup yields CDR1 SGHAT and CDR2 FQNNGV. The CDR3 length is 13 residues. Trimming shortened V by 6 bases and J by 4 bases, and 10 bases separated the two germline ends.